The T cell receptor beta chain described here comes from a study of blood T cell repertoires in COVID-19. Study overall: T cells, B-cell-depleted T cells, or PBMCs provided the cDNA or gDNA that served as material.

Individuals aged roughly 18 to 95 years were recruited from fewer than 30 US areas. Participant reports of clinical history set cohort assignment. The CDR3 runs 13 residues. CDR1 is SQVTM, CDR2 ANQGSEA, per germline. Trimming left V 3 bases short and J 0 bases short, with 8 bases between. Profiling relied on immunoSEQ multiplex PCR, and the TCRdb table lists in-frame clones only, not all of them. The data hold approximately 470,000 clones, with roughly 87% observed a single time. The origin of this receptor is a woman aged 18-29 years who had recovered from COVID-19. Sequenced material: PBMCs or T cells enriched from blood (not recorded which). This chain joins TRBV29-1 and TRBJ1-1; D is unclear. Written as DNA, the CDR3 is TGCAGCGTTGAGCGGGATTTGAACACTGAAGCTTTCTTT. It yields the protein CSVERDLNTEAFF.